This passage covers 2 T cell receptor beta chains from one sample sequenced in a study of blood T cell repertoires in COVID-19. Some clones are missing from TCRdb's copy, which holds only in-frame ones; the method was immunoSEQ multiplex PCR. The sample holds over 200,000 clones; around 89% are singletons and the top ten take roughly 2.7%. The sequenced sample consisted of peripheral blood. The receptors come from a man aged 30 to 39 with COVID-19, enrolled during active disease.

The rearrangement uses TRBV6-6 and TRBJ1-6; 10 bases align to TRBD1. J lost 7 bases, V lost 2 bases, and 2 bases had no gene match. The CDR3 is made up of 15 amino acids. Germline V gene lookup returns CDR1 MNHNY and CDR2 SVGAGI (reference sequence). DNA for the CDR3: TGTGCCAGCAGTTACCGGGACAGGGGCAATTCACCCCTCCACTTT. This translates into CASSYRDRGNSPLHF.

This chain joins TRBV18 and TRBJ1-5, with TRBD1 matching 11 bases. Germline CDR1 is KGHSH and CDR2 is LQKENI. Trimming removed 3 bases from V and 3 bases from J; junction bases left unmatched: 7. The length of the CDR3 is 17 residues. CDR3 sequence reads: CASSPTRTGGNNQPQHF. The CDR3, as DNA: TGTGCCAGCTCACCGACACGGACAGGGGGCAACAATCAGCCCCAGCATTTT.